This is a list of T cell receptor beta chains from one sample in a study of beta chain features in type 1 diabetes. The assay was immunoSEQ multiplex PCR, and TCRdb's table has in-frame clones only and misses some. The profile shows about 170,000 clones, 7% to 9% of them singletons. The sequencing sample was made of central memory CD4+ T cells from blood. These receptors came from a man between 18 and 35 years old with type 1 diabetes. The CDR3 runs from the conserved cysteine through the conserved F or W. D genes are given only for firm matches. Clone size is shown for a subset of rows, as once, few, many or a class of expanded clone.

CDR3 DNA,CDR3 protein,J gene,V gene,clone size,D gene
TGTGCCAGCAGCCAAGATCTTGTGGCAGCGGGAGGGGTCACAGATACGCAGTATTTT,CASSQDLVAAGGVTDTQYF,TRBJ2-3,TRBV4-2,few,TRBD2
TGTGCCAGCAGCTTGAAAGGGGAACCCGGGGAGCTGTTTTTT,CASSLKGEPGELFF,TRBJ2-2,TRBV7-2,NA,NA
TGCGCCAGCAGCTTACAGGGTACTTACGAGCAGTACTTC,CASSLQGTYEQYF,TRBJ2-7,TRBV5-1,few,NA
TGCGCCAGCAGCCAAGATAGGAGGGGGACAGTCGCCTACGAGCAGTACTTC,CASSQDRRGTVAYEQYF,TRBJ2-7,TRBV4-3,NA,NA
TGTGCCAGCAGCCCATCCGGACTAGCGGGAGCGGGGACCCAGTACTTC,CASSPSGLAGAGTQYF,TRBJ2-5,TRBV7-2,few,TRBD2
TGTGCCAGCAGCTTAGGTTCGGGGGGCTCCCAAGAGACCCAGTACTTC,CASSLGSGGSQETQYF,TRBJ2-5,TRBV7-2,NA,NA
TGTGCCAGCAGCACTAGGACAGACACCTCTGGAAACACCATATATTTT,CASSTRTDTSGNTIYF,TRBJ1-3,TRBV7-9,few,NA
TGTGCCAGCACGTTTGGGGGCCGGTCTGGGGCCAACGTCCTGACTTTC,CASTFGGRSGANVLTF,TRBJ2-6,TRBV6-6,few,NA
TGTGCCAGCAGCCTATACCCCGGGGGGACAGGGGGTTTCGATTCACCCCTCCACTTT,CASSLYPGGTGGFDSPLHF,TRBJ1-6,TRBV9,many,TRBD1
TGTGCCAGCAGTTATGACACCAGGGAAGCTTTCTTT,CASSYDTREAFF,TRBJ1-1,TRBV11-1,NA,NA
TGTGCCGGGACGGGAGAAAGCACAGATACGCAGTATTTT,CAGTGESTDTQYF,TRBJ2-3,TRBV2,NA,NA
TGTGCCAGTAGTTTCAGGGACAGAGCCTACGAGCAGTACTTC,CASSFRDRAYEQYF,TRBJ2-7,TRBV19,many,TRBD1
TGTGCCACCAGCAGAGGACTAGCGGGAGTGCACGGGGAGCTGTTTTTT,CATSRGLAGVHGELFF,TRBJ2-2,TRBV15,few,TRBD2
TGCGCCAGCAGCCAAGAAGAGGCGAAGCGGGGGCCCACCGGGGAGCTGTTTTTT,CASSQEEAKRGPTGELFF,TRBJ2-2,TRBV4-1,NA,TRBD2
TGTGCCAGCTCACCCAGCGGGAGGGCCACCGGAGAGACCCAGTACTTC,CASSPSGRATGETQYF,TRBJ2-5,TRBV18,many,TRBD2
TGCGCCAGCAGCCAAGGACTTTGGGACAGTCTAGAGACCCAGTACTTC,CASSQGLWDSLETQYF,TRBJ2-5,TRBV4-3,few,TRBD1
TGTGCCAGCTCCCCAAGTCGGGGACTAGCGGGAGAGACCCAGTACTTC,CASSPSRGLAGETQYF,TRBJ2-5,TRBV18,NA,TRBD2
TGTGCCAGCAGTTACTACCCAGGGGGGTCCCAAGAGACCCAGTACTTC,CASSYYPGGSQETQYF,TRBJ2-5,TRBV6-5,NA,NA
TGTGCCAGCAGCTCTTCGGGGGAGTCTGGCTACACCTTC,CASSSSGESGYTF,TRBJ1-2,TRBV7-9,NA,NA
TGTGCCAGCAGGGTGACAGGCCTCAATCAGCCCCAGCATTTT,CASRVTGLNQPQHF,TRBJ1-5,TRBV6-1,few,NA
TGTGCCATCAGGATAGCGGGAGACTACAATGAGCAGTTCTTC,CAIRIAGDYNEQFF,TRBJ2-1,TRBV10-3,few,TRBD2
TGTGCCAGCAGTGACCGAAGCAGAGGGCCCTACGAGCAGTACTTC,CASSDRSRGPYEQYF,TRBJ2-7,TRBV6-4,NA,NA
TGCGCCAGCAGCCAAGCCGACAGGGTTGGTGAGCAGTTCTTC,CASSQADRVGEQFF,TRBJ2-1,TRBV23-1,NA,TRBD1
TGCGCCAGCAGCTTGGATGGGACAGCGAATGAAAAACTGTTTTTT,CASSLDGTANEKLFF,TRBJ1-4,TRBV5-1,NA,TRBD1
TGTGCCAGCAGTTCTCAGGGTAGCAATCAGCCCCAGCATTTT,CASSSQGSNQPQHF,TRBJ1-5,TRBV7-2,NA,NA
TGTGCCAGCTCCGAAGGACAGGGGGCAGGCCAGCCCCAGCATTTT,CASSEGQGAGQPQHF,TRBJ1-5,TRBV18,few,TRBD1
TGTGCCAGCAGATCCGGGACAGCATCCTACGAGCAGTACTTC,CASRSGTASYEQYF,TRBJ2-7,TRBV28,few,TRBD1
TGTGCCAGCGGAATACAGGGAGCCAATCAGCCCCAGCATTTT,CASGIQGANQPQHF,TRBJ1-5,TRBV5-4,NA,NA
TGTGCCAGTATGGCCCAGGTCCCCAATCAGCCCCAGCATTTT,CASMAQVPNQPQHF,TRBJ1-5,TRBV19,NA,NA
TGCAGCGCGGCGACAGGGGACACTGAAGCTTTCTTT,CSAATGDTEAFF,TRBJ1-1,TRBV29-1,many,TRBD1
TGTGCCAGCAGCGTAGGGACCACCCCAGGGGAGACCCAGTACTTC,CASSVGTTPGETQYF,TRBJ2-5,TRBV9,few,NA
TGTGCCAGCAGTTTCCGGACAGGCATCTATGGCTACACCTTC,CASSFRTGIYGYTF,TRBJ1-2,TRBV28,many,TRBD1
TGTGCCAGTAATATGCAGGGCAATCAGCCCCAGCATTTT,CASNMQGNQPQHF,TRBJ1-5,TRBV19,NA,NA
TGTGCCAGCAGTTCGAAACAGGGGAATGAAAAACTGTTTTTT,CASSSKQGNEKLFF,TRBJ1-4,TRBV27,few,TRBD1
TGTGCCCAGGTCGAAGGGGGCGAAGACACTGAAGCTTTCTTT,CAQVEGGEDTEAFF,TRBJ1-1,TRBV30,NA,TRBD1
TGCGCCAGCAGCCCGGGACAGGTCCCCTCCTACGAGCAGTACTTC,CASSPGQVPSYEQYF,TRBJ2-7,TRBV5-1,NA,TRBD1
TGTGCCAGCAGTTTCGGCTCTGGGGCCAACGTCCTGACTTTC,CASSFGSGANVLTF,TRBJ2-6,TRBV6-4,NA,NA
TGTGCCAGCAGTTTGGGCCTAAGCAATCAGCCCCAGCATTTT,CASSLGLSNQPQHF,TRBJ1-5,TRBV27,NA,NA
TGTGCCAGCAGCTTAGATACCTTGAGCGGGGAGCTGTTTTTT,CASSLDTLSGELFF,TRBJ2-2,TRBV7-7,few,NA
TGTGCCAGCAGCTCCCCTAGGGGGGGACGTGGGGGCTACACCTTC,CASSSPRGGRGGYTF,TRBJ1-2,TRBV7-2,NA,NA
TGCGCCAGCAGTGAGTCGGTGAGCGAGACCCAGTACTTC,CASSESVSETQYF,TRBJ2-5,TRBV10-1,NA,NA
TGTGCCAGCAGTGAACTAGAACTAGCGGGCGCATCCGAGCAGTACTTC,CASSELELAGASEQYF,TRBJ2-7,TRBV2,few,TRBD2
TGTGCCAGCAGCGCTAGCGGGGGGGTAGAAGAGACCCAGTACTTC,CASSASGGVEETQYF,TRBJ2-5,TRBV9,few,TRBD2
TGCGCCAGCAGCTTGGGTTATCTAGAGCAGTTCTTC,CASSLGYLEQFF,TRBJ2-1,TRBV5-1,few,NA
TGTGCCAGCAGTTTACTGTTACAGGGGGGTTCACCCCTCCACTTT,CASSLLLQGGSPLHF,TRBJ1-6,TRBV28,few,TRBD1
TGTGCCAGCAGTTTTCGGGACAGGCCCACTGAAGCTTTCTTT,CASSFRDRPTEAFF,TRBJ1-1,TRBV27,few,TRBD1
TGTGCCAGCGGGGGACAGGGAATAAAGACCCAGTACTTC,CASGGQGIKTQYF,TRBJ2-5,TRBV6-6,few,TRBD1
TGTGCCAGCACCTTGATTGCGGGGACTAGCACAGATACGCAGTATTTT,CASTLIAGTSTDTQYF,TRBJ2-3,TRBV7-2,NA,NA